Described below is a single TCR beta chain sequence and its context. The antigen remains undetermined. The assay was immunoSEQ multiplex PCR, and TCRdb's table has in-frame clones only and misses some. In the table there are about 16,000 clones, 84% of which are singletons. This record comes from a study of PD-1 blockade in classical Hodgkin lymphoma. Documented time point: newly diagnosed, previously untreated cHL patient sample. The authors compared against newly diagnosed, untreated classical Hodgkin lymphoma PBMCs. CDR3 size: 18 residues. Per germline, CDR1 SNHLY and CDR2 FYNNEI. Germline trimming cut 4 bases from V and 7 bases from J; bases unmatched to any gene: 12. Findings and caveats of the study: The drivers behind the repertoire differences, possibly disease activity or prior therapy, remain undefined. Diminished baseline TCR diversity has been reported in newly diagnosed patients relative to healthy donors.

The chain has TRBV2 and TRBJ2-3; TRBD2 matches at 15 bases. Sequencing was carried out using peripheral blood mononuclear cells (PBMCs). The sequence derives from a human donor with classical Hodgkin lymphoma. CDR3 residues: CASSGPGLAGGSTYTQYF. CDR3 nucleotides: TGTGCCAGCAGTGGCCCGGGACTAGCGGGAGGAAGTACGTATACGCAGTATTTT. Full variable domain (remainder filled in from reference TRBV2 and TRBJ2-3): EPEVTQTPSHQVTQMGQEVILRCVPISNHLYFYWYRQILGQKVEFLVSFYNNEISEKSEIFDDQFSVERPDGSNFTLKIRSTKLEDSAMYFCASSGPGLAGGSTYTQYFGPGTRLTVL.